The 17 T cell receptor beta chains listed next were all sequenced from one sample in a study of T-cell memory formation after mild COVID-19. TCRdb independently ran MiXCR on the 5' RACE reads; one entry per CDR3 protein. The sample has 300,000 to 400,000 distinct CDR3 sequences, approximately 16% seen once. The source material was PBMCs or a T cell subset sorted from them (not recorded which). The receptors originated from a man aged 18 to 29 who had mild COVID-19 (a few samples of this study predate the infection). Cell type and time point are not known.

This clonotype was seen many times. The J gene is TRBJ2-2, the V gene TRBV5-1, with 8 bases identical to TRBD1. CDR1 and CDR2 (germline): SGHRS, YFSETQ. With 3 bases clipped from V and 2 bases from J, the junction kept 3 bases outside the gene matches. The CDR3 covers 15 residues. The CDR3 spells CASSSRGHNTGELFF. CDR3 DNA sequence: TGCGCCAGCAGCTCCAGGGGGCATAACACCGGGGAGCTGTTTTTT.

This clonotype has at least ten counts. The chain links TRBV2 to TRBJ1-2; 8 nucleotides line up with TRBD1. With V trimmed by 5 bases and J by 8 bases, 7 bases remained unmatched. Germline V gene lookup returns CDR1 SNHLY and CDR2 FYNNEI. This CDR3 is 13 amino acids long. Here the CDR3 reads CASSYDRGGGYTF. The CDR3, as DNA: TGTGCCAGCAGTTATGACAGGGGAGGAGGCTACACCTTC.

This clonotype was seen a few times. The genes are TRBV20-1 and TRBJ1-2; TRBD1 is a possible D gene (5 bases). Between the trimmed V and J ends, which lost 3 bases and 8 bases, there was a span of 19 bases. Germline V gene data show CDR1 as DFQATT and CDR2 as SNEGSKA (reference sequence). This CDR3 spans 14 amino acids. For the CDR3, the DNA is TGCAGTGCTAGTTCAGGGCTTCTATTCGGGGGCTACACCTTC. Translated: CSASSGLLFGGYTF.

In its sample, this clonotype was seen a few times. The chain is built from TRBV2 and TRBJ1-5, with unresolved D. V was shortened by 7 bases and J by 2 bases, with 12 bases between the two germline ends. This CDR3 has 14 amino acids. Germline V lookup: CDR1 SNHLY, CDR2 FYNNEI. CDR3 protein: CASKKDGGNQPQHF. CDR3 coding DNA: TGTGCCAGCAAAAAAGATGGTGGCAATCAGCCCCAGCATTTT.

The V gene is TRBV7-2, the J gene TRBJ2-7; D perhaps matches TRBD1 (5 bases). In germline, CDR1 is SGHTA, CDR2 FQGNSA. V shed 0 bases and J shed 2 bases, with 11 bases lying between them. There are 15 residues in the CDR3. CDR3 sequence reads: CASSLAVTGTYEQYF. CDR3 in DNA: TGTGCCAGCAGCTTAGCGGTAACAGGAACCTACGAGCAGTACTTC.

In DNA form, the CDR3 reads TGTGCCAGCAGTCAGACTAGACAAGAGACCCAGTACTTC. Translating it yields CASSQTRQETQYF. The chain links TRBV7-9 to TRBJ2-5; D is perhaps TRBD2 (6 bases). The CDR3 sequence is 13 residues long. V lost 6 bases and J lost 2, with 10 bases in between. Germline V lookup: CDR1 SEHNR, CDR2 FQNEAQ (reference sequence).

This clonotype was seen a few times. This rearrangement joins TRBV5-1 to TRBJ2-1, with a tentative D call TRBD1 (5 bases). Germline CDR1 and CDR2: SGHRS and YFSETQ. V dropped 4 bases and J dropped 0 bases, with 11 bases sitting between them. The CDR3 spans 15 residues. The CDR3 sequence is CASSPQVGSYNEQFF. CDR3 nucleotides: TGCGCCAGCAGCCCACAGGTAGGCTCCTACAATGAGCAGTTCTTC.

Only a few counts were recorded for this clonotype. The gene calls are TRBV3-1 and TRBJ2-5; no reliable D call. This CDR3 contains 14 residues. V was trimmed by 6 bases and J by 0 bases, leaving 11 bases between them. Looked up from germline, CDR1 is LGHDT and CDR2 is YNNKEL (reference sequence). CDR3 amino acids: CASRRQSYQETQYF. As DNA, the CDR3 is TGTGCCAGCAGGCGTCAGTCGTACCAAGAGACCCAGTACTTC.

The chain has TRBV11-2 and TRBJ1-1, with TRBD1 as a possible D gene (5 bases). Trimming took 7 bases from V and 3 from J, leaving 15 bases between them. The germline V gene encodes CDR1 SGHAT and CDR2 FQNNGV. The CDR3 covers 14 residues. The CDR3 DNA reads TGTGCCAGCACCCCAGGAGGGGTCTACACTGAAGCTTTCTTT. Encoded protein: CASTPGGVYTEAFF.

This clonotype was recorded at least ten times. The rearrangement uses TRBV5-1 and TRBJ2-3; 9 bases are shared with TRBD2. Per the germline V gene, CDR1 is SGHRS and CDR2 is YFSETQ. This CDR3 is built from 17 residues. The trim removed 7 bases at V and 5 bases at J, leaving 17 bases unmatched. CDR3 sequence (DNA): TGCGCCAGCCAGCAGGGCCAGCGGGGGGCCGAGGAAGATACGCAGTATTTT. Its translation: CASQQGQRGAEEDTQYF.

This rearrangement joins TRBV9 to TRBJ2-3; D perhaps matches TRBD2 (5 bases). CDR3 length equals 18 residues. Trimming left V 0 bases short and J 3 bases short, with 20 bases between. Germline values: CDR1 SGDLS, CDR2 YYNGEE. The CDR3 region is CASSVGGRLWTGTDTQYF. The CDR3 region has the DNA TGTGCCAGCAGCGTAGGAGGGCGACTGTGGACTGGTACAGATACGCAGTATTTT.

This clonotype was found many times. V and J are TRBV5-1 and TRBJ1-6; 7 positions agree with TRBD1. The trim removed 0 bases at V and 7 bases at J, leaving 4 bases unmatched. CDR1 and CDR2 from the germline V gene are SGHRS and YFSETQ. This CDR3 is 15 amino acids long. The CDR3 coding sequence is TGCGCCAGCAGCTTGGGGGACAGCTCGAATTCACCCCTCCACTTT. Its protein is CASSLGDSSNSPLHF.

This clonotype was observed many times. This chain links TRBV29-1 with TRBJ2-5, with D perhaps matching TRBD2 (6 bases). V shed 1 base and J shed 5 bases, with 8 bases lying between them. The CDR3 is 12 residues long. The germline V gene encodes CDR1 SQVTM and CDR2 ANQGSEA. CDR3 loop: CSVEGGVETQYF. In nucleotides, the CDR3 is TGCAGCGTTGAAGGGGGGGTGGAGACCCAGTACTTC.

This clonotype has more than one count but fewer than ten. This sequence joins TRBV7-6 and TRBJ2-1, with 8 nucleotides matching TRBD2. J gave up 8 bases and V 5 bases, and 14 bases lay outside the gene matches. Germline CDR1 reads SGHVS; CDR2 reads FNYEAQ. The length of the CDR3 is 16 residues. The CDR3 DNA is TGTGCCAGCAGCCCACACCCGGAGCGGGGGTACGATGAGCAGTTCTTC. Encoded protein: CASSPHPERGYDEQFF.

DNA for the CDR3: TGCGCCAGCAGCTTCCGGACTACTCCCTACGAGCAGTACTTC. This gives the protein CASSFRTTPYEQYF. The chain is built from TRBV5-1 and TRBJ2-7, with a tentative D call TRBD2 (6 bases). Germline CDR1 reads SGHRS; CDR2 reads YFSETQ. The CDR3 runs to 14 residues. V was cut by 2 bases and J by 2 bases, with 11 bases left in between. The whole variable domain, filled in from reference TRBV5-1 and TRBJ2-7, reads KAGVTQTPRYLIKTRGQQVTLSCSPISGHRSVSWYQQTPGQGLQFLFEYFSETQRNKGNFPGRFSGRQFSNSRSEMNVSTLELGDSALYLCASSFRTTPYEQYFGPGTRLTVT.

This clonotype came up a few times. This chain's CDR3 is CASSPPGRAYGYTF. The CDR3 bases are TGTGCCAGCAGCCCCCCCGGACGTGCCTATGGCTACACCTTC. The gene calls are TRBV7-9 and TRBJ1-2; D gene uncertain. Per the germline V gene, CDR1 is SEHNR and CDR2 is FQNEAQ (reference sequence). This CDR3 is 14 amino acids long. Deletions cut 5 bases from V and 4 bases from J, with 14 bases between. The whole variable domain, remainder taken from reference TRBV7-9 and TRBJ1-2, is DTGVSQNPRHKITKRGQNVTFRCDPISEHNRLYWYRQTLGQGPEFLTYFQNEAQLEKSRLLSDRFSAERPKGSFSTLEIQRTEQGDSAMYLCASSPPGRAYGYTFGSGTRLTVV.

This clonotype showed up just a few times. J is TRBJ2-1 and V is TRBV7-6, with TRBD1 matching over 7 bases. The CDR3 runs 14 residues. Trimming cost V 1 base and J 5 bases; bases outside gene matches: 2. Per the germline V gene, CDR1 is SGHVS and CDR2 is FNYEAQ. CDR3 loop: CASSLVDRDNEQFF. Written as DNA, the CDR3 is TGTGCCAGCAGCTTAGTCGACAGGGACAATGAGCAGTTCTTC.